This T cell receptor (beta chain) is from a study of blood T cell repertoires in COVID-19. Germline values: CDR1 SNHLY, CDR2 FYNNEI. CDR3 length: 11 amino acids. V was cut by 3 bases and J by 3 bases, with 2 bases left in between. Clones were sequenced by immunoSEQ multiplex PCR, and TCRdb holds only the in-frame ones, with some missing. The table includes over 200,000 clones, 83% detected once. The material sequenced was peripheral blood. The origin of this receptor is a woman in her twenties or thirties with COVID-19, enrolled during active disease. The J gene is TRBJ1-2, the V gene TRBV2, with D unresolved. The CDR3 sequence: CASSDDYGYTF. Written as DNA, the CDR3 is TGTGCCAGCAGTGACGACTATGGCTACACCTTC.